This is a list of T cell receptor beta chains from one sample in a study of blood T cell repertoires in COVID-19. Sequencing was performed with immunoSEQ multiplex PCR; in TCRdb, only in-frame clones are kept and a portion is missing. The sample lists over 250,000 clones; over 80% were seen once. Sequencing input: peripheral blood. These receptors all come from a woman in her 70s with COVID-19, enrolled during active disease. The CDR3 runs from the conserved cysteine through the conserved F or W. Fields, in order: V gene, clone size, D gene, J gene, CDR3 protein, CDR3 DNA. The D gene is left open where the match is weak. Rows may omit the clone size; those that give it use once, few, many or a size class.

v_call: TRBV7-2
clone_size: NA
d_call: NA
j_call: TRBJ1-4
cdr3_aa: CASSSQGSGEKLFF
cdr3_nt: TGTGCCAGCAGCTCGCAGGGGTCGGGTGAAAAACTGTTTTTT

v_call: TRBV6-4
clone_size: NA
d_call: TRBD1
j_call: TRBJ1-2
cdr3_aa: CASRPQTGVGGYTF
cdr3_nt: TGTGCCAGCAGGCCCCAGACAGGGGTCGGTGGCTACACCTTC

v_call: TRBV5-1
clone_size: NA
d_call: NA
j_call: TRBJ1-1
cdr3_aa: CASSPRQTNTEAFF
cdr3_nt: TGCGCCAGCAGCCCCCGACAGACGAACACTGAAGCTTTCTTT

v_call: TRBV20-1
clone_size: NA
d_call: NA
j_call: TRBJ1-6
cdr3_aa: CSASGGALNSPLHF
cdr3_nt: TGCAGTGCTAGTGGGGGAGCACTGAATTCACCCCTCCACTTT

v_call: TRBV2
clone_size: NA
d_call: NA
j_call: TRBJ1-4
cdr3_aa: CASSENRAGFEKLFF
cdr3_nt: TGTGCCAGCAGTGAAAACCGGGCAGGGTTTGAAAAACTGTTTTTT

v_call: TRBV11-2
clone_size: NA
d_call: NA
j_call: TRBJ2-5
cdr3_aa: CASSLSGGIEETQYF
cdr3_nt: TGTGCCAGCAGCTTATCAGGCGGGATCGAAGAGACCCAGTACTTC

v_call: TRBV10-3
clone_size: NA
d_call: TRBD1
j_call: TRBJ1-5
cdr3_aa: CANPQGASQPQHF
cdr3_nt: TGTGCCAACCCACAGGGGGCCAGTCAGCCCCAGCATTTT

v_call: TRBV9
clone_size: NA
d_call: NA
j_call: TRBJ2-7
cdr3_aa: CASSGTLSSYEQYF
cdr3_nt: TGTGCCAGCAGCGGCACCTTGAGCTCCTACGAGCAGTACTTC

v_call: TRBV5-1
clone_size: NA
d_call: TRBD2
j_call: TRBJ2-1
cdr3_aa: CASRLAGAYNEQFF
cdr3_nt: TGCGCCAGCAGACTAGCGGGAGCCTACAATGAGCAGTTCTTC

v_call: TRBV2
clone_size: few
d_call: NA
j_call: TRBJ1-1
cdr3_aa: CASSVRGEKTEAFF
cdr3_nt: TGTGCCAGCAGTGTGCGAGGAGAGAAAACTGAAGCTTTCTTT

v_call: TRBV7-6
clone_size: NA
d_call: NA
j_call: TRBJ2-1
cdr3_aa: CASSLGPDRRVYNEQFF
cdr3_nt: TGTGCCAGCAGCTTAGGACCAGACAGGAGAGTATACAATGAGCAGTTCTTC

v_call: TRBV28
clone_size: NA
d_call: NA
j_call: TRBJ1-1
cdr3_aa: CASRALTEAFF
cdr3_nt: TGTGCCAGCAGAGCTTTAACTGAAGCTTTCTTT

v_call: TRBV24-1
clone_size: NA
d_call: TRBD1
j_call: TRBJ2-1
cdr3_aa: CATSDPRPGQSYNEQFF
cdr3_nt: TGTGCCACCAGTGATCCTAGGCCGGGACAGTCATACAATGAGCAGTTCTTC

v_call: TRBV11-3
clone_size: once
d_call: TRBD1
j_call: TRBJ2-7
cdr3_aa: CASSSRDSNPYEQYF
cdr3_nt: TGTGCCAGCAGCTCCCGGGACAGTAACCCCTACGAGCAGTACTTC

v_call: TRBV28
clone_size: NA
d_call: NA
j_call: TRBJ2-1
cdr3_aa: CASSLPGINEQFF
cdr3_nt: TGTGCCAGCAGTTTACCCGGGATCAATGAGCAGTTCTTC

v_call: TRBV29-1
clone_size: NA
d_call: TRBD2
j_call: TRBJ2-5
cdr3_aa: CSVEEGRGQETQYF
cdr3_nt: TGCAGCGTGGAAGAAGGGAGGGGACAAGAGACCCAGTACTTC

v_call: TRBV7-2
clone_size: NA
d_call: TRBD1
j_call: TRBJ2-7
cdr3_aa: CASSLMGQDLYEQYF
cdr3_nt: TGTGCCAGCAGCTTGATGGGACAGGACCTCTACGAGCAGTACTTC

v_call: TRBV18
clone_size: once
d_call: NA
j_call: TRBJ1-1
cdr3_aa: CASSPTGYTEAFF
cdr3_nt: TGTGCCAGCTCACCTACAGGTTACACTGAAGCTTTCTTT

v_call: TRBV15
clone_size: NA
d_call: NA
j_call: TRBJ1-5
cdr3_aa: CATSRLPDSYSNQPQHF
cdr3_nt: TGTGCCACCAGCAGACTTCCGGACAGCTATAGCAATCAGCCCCAGCATTTT

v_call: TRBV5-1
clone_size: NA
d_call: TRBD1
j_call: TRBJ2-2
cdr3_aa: CASSSEDRGVGELFF
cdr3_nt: TGCGCCAGCAGCTCGGAGGACAGGGGCGTCGGGGAGCTGTTTTTT

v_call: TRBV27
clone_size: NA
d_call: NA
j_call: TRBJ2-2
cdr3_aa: CASSPRQASTGELFF
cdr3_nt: TGTGCCAGCAGTCCTCGACAGGCAAGCACCGGGGAGCTGTTTTTT

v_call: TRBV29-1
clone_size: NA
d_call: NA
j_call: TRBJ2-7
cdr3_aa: CSTKKVGETGEQYF
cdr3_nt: TGCAGCACAAAGAAGGTTGGGGAGACGGGCGAGCAGTACTTC

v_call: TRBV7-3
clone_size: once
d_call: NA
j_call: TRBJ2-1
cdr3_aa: CASSLTFGSYNEQFF
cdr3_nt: TGTGCCAGCAGCTTAACGTTCGGGTCCTACAATGAGCAGTTCTTC

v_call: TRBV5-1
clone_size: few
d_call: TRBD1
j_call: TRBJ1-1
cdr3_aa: CASSLMEGANFGTEAFF
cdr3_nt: TGCGCCAGCAGCTTGATGGAGGGGGCGAATTTTGGCACTGAAGCTTTCTTT

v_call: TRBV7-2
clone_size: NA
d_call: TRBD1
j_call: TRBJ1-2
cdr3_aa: CASSLASRGWFGYTF
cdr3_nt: TGTGCCAGCAGCTTAGCGTCCAGGGGGTGGTTTGGCTACACCTTC

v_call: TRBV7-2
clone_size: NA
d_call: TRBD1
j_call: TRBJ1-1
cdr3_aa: CASSYRGLNTEAFF
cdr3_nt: TGTGCCAGCAGCTACAGGGGATTGAACACTGAAGCTTTCTTT

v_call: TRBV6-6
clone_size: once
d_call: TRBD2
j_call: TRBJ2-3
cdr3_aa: CASSPSGSEGTDTQYF
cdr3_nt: TGTGCCAGCAGTCCCAGCGGGAGTGAGGGCACAGATACGCAGTATTTT

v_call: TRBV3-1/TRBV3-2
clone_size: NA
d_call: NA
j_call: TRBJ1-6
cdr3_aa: CASSPPAGDSPLHF
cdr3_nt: TGTGCCAGCAGCCCCCCGGCGGGGGATTCACCCCTCCACTTT

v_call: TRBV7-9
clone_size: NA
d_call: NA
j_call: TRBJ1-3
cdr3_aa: CASSLDRAPGGNTIYF
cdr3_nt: TGTGCCAGCAGCTTAGATCGAGCCCCGGGAGGAAACACCATATATTTT

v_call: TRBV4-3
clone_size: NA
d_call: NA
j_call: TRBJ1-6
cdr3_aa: CASSQEARRGAYNSPLHF
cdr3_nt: TGCGCCAGCAGCCAAGAGGCGAGACGGGGGGCCTATAATTCACCCCTCCACTTT

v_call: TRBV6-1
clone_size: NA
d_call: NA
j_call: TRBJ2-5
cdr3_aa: CASSEPQVETQYF
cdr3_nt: TGTGCCAGCAGTGAGCCACAGGTAGAGACCCAGTACTTC

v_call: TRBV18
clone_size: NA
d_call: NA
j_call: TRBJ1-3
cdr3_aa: CASSSESASGLIYF
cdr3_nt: TGTGCCAGCTCATCGGAATCGGCCTCGGGACTTATATATTTT

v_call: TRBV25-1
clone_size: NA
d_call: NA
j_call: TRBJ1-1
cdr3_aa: CASISGTEAFF
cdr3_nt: TGTGCCAGCATCAGCGGGACTGAAGCTTTCTTT

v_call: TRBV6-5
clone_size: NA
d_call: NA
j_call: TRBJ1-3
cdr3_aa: CASRGTGNTIYF
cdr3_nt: TGTGCCAGCAGGGGGACAGGAAACACCATATATTTT

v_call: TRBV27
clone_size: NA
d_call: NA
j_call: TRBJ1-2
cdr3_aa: CASSKHRDSYGYTF
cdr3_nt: TGTGCCAGCAGCAAGCACAGGGATAGCTATGGCTACACCTTC

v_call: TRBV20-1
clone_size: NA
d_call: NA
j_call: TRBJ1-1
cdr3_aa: CSASPRRTEAFF
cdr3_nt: TGCAGTGCTAGTCCAAGGCGGACTGAAGCTTTCTTT

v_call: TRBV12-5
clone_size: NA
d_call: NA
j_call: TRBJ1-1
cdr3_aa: CASGLERGLWTEAFF
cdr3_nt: TGTGCTAGTGGTTTGGAAAGGGGATTGTGGACTGAAGCTTTCTTT

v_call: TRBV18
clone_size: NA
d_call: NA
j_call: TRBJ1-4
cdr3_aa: CASSPKAGLNEKLFF
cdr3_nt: TGTGCCAGCTCACCCAAGGCGGGGTTGAATGAAAAACTGTTTTTT

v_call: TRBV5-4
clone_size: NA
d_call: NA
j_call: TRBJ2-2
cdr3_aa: CASSFQGNTGELFF
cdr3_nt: TGTGCCAGCAGCTTTCAGGGTAACACCGGGGAGCTGTTTTTT

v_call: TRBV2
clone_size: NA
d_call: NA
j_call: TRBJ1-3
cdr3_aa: CASRQSSGNTIYF
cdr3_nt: TGTGCCAGCCGACAGAGCTCTGGAAACACCATATATTTT

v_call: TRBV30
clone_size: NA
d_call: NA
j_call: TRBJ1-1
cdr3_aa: CAWSVGGRGMAEAFF
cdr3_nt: TGTGCCTGGAGTGTAGGAGGGAGGGGGATGGCTGAAGCTTTCTTT

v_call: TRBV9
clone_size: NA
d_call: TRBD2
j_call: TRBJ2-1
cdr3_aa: CASSVSGRFGNEQFF
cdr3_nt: TGTGCCAGCAGCGTTAGCGGGAGGTTCGGCAATGAGCAGTTCTTC

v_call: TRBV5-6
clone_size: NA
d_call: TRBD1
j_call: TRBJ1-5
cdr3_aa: CASSRGQGDPNQPQHF
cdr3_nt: TGTGCCAGCAGCCGAGGACAGGGAGATCCGAATCAGCCCCAGCATTTT

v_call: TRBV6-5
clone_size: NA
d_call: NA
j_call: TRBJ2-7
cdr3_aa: CASSFTSGEQYF
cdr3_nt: TGTGCCAGCAGCTTTACCTCCGGCGAGCAGTACTTC

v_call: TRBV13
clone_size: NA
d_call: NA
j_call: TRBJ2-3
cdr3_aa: CASMTRGYKSDTQYF
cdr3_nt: TGTGCCAGCATGACTAGAGGTTACAAGTCGGATACGCAGTATTTT

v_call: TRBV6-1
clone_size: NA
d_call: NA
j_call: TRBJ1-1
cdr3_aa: CASSEAQGSGTEAFF
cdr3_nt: TGTGCCAGCAGTGAAGCCCAGGGGAGTGGCACTGAAGCTTTCTTT

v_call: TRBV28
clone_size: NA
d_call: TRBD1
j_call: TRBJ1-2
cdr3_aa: CASSLAQYRGGYTF
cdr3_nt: TGTGCCAGCAGTCTGGCGCAATACAGGGGTGGCTACACCTTC

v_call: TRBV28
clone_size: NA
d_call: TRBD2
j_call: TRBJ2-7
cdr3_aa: CASSQTRGLAGDPEQYF
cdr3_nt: TGTGCCAGCAGCCAAACCCGCGGACTAGCGGGAGACCCCGAGCAGTACTTC

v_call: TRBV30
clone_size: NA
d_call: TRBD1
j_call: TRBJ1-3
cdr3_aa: CAWSVRAGTAMFF
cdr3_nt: TGTGCCTGGAGTGTAAGGGCGGGGACAGCAATGTTTTTT

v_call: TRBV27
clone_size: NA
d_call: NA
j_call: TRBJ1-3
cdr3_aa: CASSSGIGNTIYF
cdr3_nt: TGTGCCAGCAGTTCAGGGATTGGAAACACCATATATTTT

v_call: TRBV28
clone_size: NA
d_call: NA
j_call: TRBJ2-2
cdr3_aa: CASSFDSGELFF
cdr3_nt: TGTGCCAGCAGTTTTGACTCCGGGGAGCTGTTTTTT

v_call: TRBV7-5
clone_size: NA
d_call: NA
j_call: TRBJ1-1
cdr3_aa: CARSLLPGQKTEAFF
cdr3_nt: TGTGCCAGAAGCTTACTACCGGGACAAAAAACTGAAGCTTTCTTT

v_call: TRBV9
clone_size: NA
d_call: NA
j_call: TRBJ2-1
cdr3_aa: CASSVGGSYNEQFF
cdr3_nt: TGTGCCAGCAGCGTGGGGGGCTCCTACAATGAGCAGTTCTTC